This is a list of T cell receptor beta chains from one sample in a study of cytomegalovirus exposure and HLA in healthy donors. Sequenced by immunoSEQ multiplex PCR; TCRdb stores in-frame clones only, minus some. The sample shows about 150,000 clones, over 70% of them seen only once. The sample consisted of PBMCs. Every receptor here comes from a man aged 30 to 39 in good health and CMV-seropositive. CDR3s include the opening cysteine and the closing phenylalanine or tryptophan. Fields, in order: V gene, J gene, clone size, D gene, CDR3 DNA, CDR3 protein. A D gene is named only where the DNA matches it firmly. Expanded clones get a size class; other rows say once, few or many, or leave the size out.

TRBV9	TRBJ2-5	.	.	TGTGCCAGCAGCAGGACGGGACTGTCCCCTTGGGAGACCCAGTACTTC	CASSRTGLSPWETQYF
TRBV9	TRBJ2-5	once	.	TGTGCCAGCAGCACATTCAATCAGGGGGGGACCCAGTACTTC	CASSTFNQGGTQYF
TRBV5-1	TRBJ1-5	once	.	TGCGCCAGCAGTGTGGGGAGCCATAGCAATCAGCCCCAGCATTTT	CASSVGSHSNQPQHF
TRBV29-1	TRBJ2-2	.	.	TGCAGCGTCGGGGGGCGCAGGACCGGGGAGCTGTTTTTT	CSVGGRRTGELFF
TRBV7-9	TRBJ2-1	once	TRBD2	TGTGCCAGCAGCTTATGGGGGGGGAGGACAAATAATGAGCAGTTCTTC	CASSLWGGRTNNEQFF
TRBV19	TRBJ1-1	.	.	TGTGCCAGTAGTATAGTGGACACGGGGGGGACTGAAGCTTTCTTT	CASSIVDTGGTEAFF
TRBV5-4	TRBJ2-7	.	TRBD1	TGTGCCAGCAGCCCGAAGGGACAGGGCTACGAGCAGTACTTC	CASSPKGQGYEQYF
TRBV5-6	TRBJ2-3	few	.	TGTGCCAGCAGCTTGGTCCCTAGGCCGGGAGTCGGGCAGTATTTT	CASSLVPRPGVGQYF
TRBV30	TRBJ1-3	.	TRBD1	TGTGCCTGGAGTCCGACAGGGGGGTTCGAAAACACCATATATTTT	CAWSPTGGFENTIYF
TRBV19	TRBJ2-5	.	TRBD1	TGTGCCAGTAGTGGCCGGGACAGGGTACGGGGAGAGACCCAGTACTTC	CASSGRDRVRGETQYF
TRBV27	TRBJ1-6	.	.	TGTGCCAGCAGTTTCGTTCCAGGGATGGCTAATTCACCCCTCCACTTT	CASSFVPGMANSPLHF
TRBV6-5	TRBJ2-7	few	TRBD2	TGTGCCAGCAGTTACTCGATACTAGCGGGACTCTACGAGCAGTACTTC	CASSYSILAGLYEQYF
TRBV19	TRBJ2-1	.	TRBD2	TGTGCCAGTAGTCCGAGACTAGCGGGAGCGGGGGAGCAGTTCTTC	CASSPRLAGAGEQFF
TRBV11-2	TRBJ1-5	few	TRBD1	TGTGCCAGCAGCAGATCACCGGGACAGGGACTAAATCAGCCCCAGCATTTT	CASSRSPGQGLNQPQHF
TRBV9	TRBJ2-7	.	TRBD2	TGTGCCAGCAGCGTTGGACTAGCGGGACTGAGCTCCTACGAGCAGTACTTC	CASSVGLAGLSSYEQYF
TRBV6-5	TRBJ2-7	.	.	TGTGCCAGCAGTTACTCGGGCAGGGAAAGAAACGAGCAGTACTTC	CASSYSGRERNEQYF
TRBV6-1	TRBJ2-7	medium-sized	.	TGTGCCAGCAGTGAAGCGACAGGTGGATCCTACGAGCAGTACTTC	CASSEATGGSYEQYF
TRBV29-1	TRBJ1-1	.	.	TGCAGCGTTGGGAGGGGCGACACTGAAGCTTTCTTT	CSVGRGDTEAFF
TRBV10-3	TRBJ2-3	.	.	TGTGCCATCAGGGAAGGGGGTGGAGGAGATACGCAGTATTTT	CAIREGGGGDTQYF
TRBV9	TRBJ2-5	.	TRBD2	TGTGCCAGCAGCGTAGCTAGCGGGACCCCACTTGGAGCGATGTACCAAGAGACCCAGTACTTC	CASSVASGTPLGAMYQETQYF
TRBV5-1	TRBJ2-3	.	.	TGCGCCAGCAGCTTGCTGTCCCGCCAGGGCGCGCAGTATTTT	CASSLLSRQGAQYF
TRBV7-9	TRBJ1-1	.	.	TGTTCCAGCAGCCGAGATATAGGGGCCGCTTTCTTT	CSSSRDIGAAFF
TRBV14	TRBJ1-1	.	TRBD1	TGTGCCAGCAGCCGCCCGGGACAGACAACTAAAGCTTTCTTT	CASSRPGQTTKAFF
TRBV5-4	TRBJ1-2	.	.	TGTGCCAGCAGCTTTGGCCGCGGGGACCCCTATGGCTACACCTTC	CASSFGRGDPYGYTF
TRBV7-8	TRBJ2-5	.	.	TGTGCCAGCAGCTTAAATCGAAGGGCCGCAGGGGAGAGGGAGACCCAGTACTTC	CASSLNRRAAGERETQYF
TRBV6-5	TRBJ2-7	once	TRBD1	TGTGCCAGCAGTCCGGACAGGGGAAGATACGAGCAGTACTTC	CASSPDRGRYEQYF
TRBV19	TRBJ2-3	.	.	TGTGCCAGTAGTATGGCCGGGAGCGTATATACGCAGTATTTT	CASSMAGSVYTQYF
TRBV6-1	TRBJ1-1	.	TRBD1	TGTGCCAGCAGTGTGGACAGGGGCCTGGCGAACACTGAAGCTTTCTTT	CASSVDRGLANTEAFF
TRBV9	TRBJ1-1	.	.	TGTGCCAGCAGCGCGCAAAACAGGGTTACCGAAGCTTTCTTT	CASSAQNRVTEAFF
TRBV6-1	TRBJ2-5	.	.	TGTGCCAGCAGTAACAAAAGGGGGCAAGAGACCCAGTACTTC	CASSNKRGQETQYF
TRBV4-1	TRBJ2-2	.	.	TGCGCCAGCAGCCAAGACAGGGGAGTGAACACCGGGGAGCTGTTTTTT	CASSQDRGVNTGELFF
TRBV6-5	TRBJ2-7	.	TRBD1	TGTGCCAGCAGTTACGGCGGACAGGTGGGTTCCTACGAGCAGTACTTC	CASSYGGQVGSYEQYF
TRBV19	TRBJ2-7	.	TRBD2	TGTGCCAGTAGTCTCCGGGGGGGCGAAATCTACGAGCAGTACTTC	CASSLRGGEIYEQYF
TRBV9	TRBJ2-2	.	.	TGTGCCAGCAGCGTCCTGTCGAACACCGGGGAGCTGTTTTTT	CASSVLSNTGELFF
TRBV27	TRBJ2-7	.	TRBD1	TGTGCCAGCACCTCCGGGACAGGCGGTTACGAGCAGTACTTC	CASTSGTGGYEQYF
TRBV5-8	TRBJ2-7	.	TRBD2	TGTGCCACCAGGACTAGCGTCCTCTACGAGCAGTACTTC	CATRTSVLYEQYF
TRBV2	TRBJ1-5	.	TRBD1	TGTGCCAGCCGCCGGGACAGCCGCAATCAGCCCCAGCATTTT	CASRRDSRNQPQHF
TRBV7-8	TRBJ1-2	.	.	TGTGCCAGCAGCTTAGTTGGCCCCTATGGCTACACCTTC	CASSLVGPYGYTF
TRBV5-1	TRBJ2-3	.	TRBD2	TGCGCCAGCAGCTCAGGACTAGCGGGAGGAGCAGATACGCAGTATTTT	CASSSGLAGGADTQYF
TRBV6-5	TRBJ2-5	.	TRBD2	TGTGCCAGCAGCCCCGGGACTAGCTTGGGGGAGACCCAGTACTTC	CASSPGTSLGETQYF
TRBV6-1	TRBJ1-1	few	TRBD1	TGTGCCAGCAGTGAGGACAGGGGGAGGACTGAAGCTTTCTTT	CASSEDRGRTEAFF
TRBV19	TRBJ2-3	.	.	TGTGCCAGTAGTATAGTGGGCAGGGTCACAGATACGCAGTATTTT	CASSIVGRVTDTQYF
TRBV6-5	TRBJ1-1	.	.	TGTGCCAGCAGTTACGGGGGGGTCGGTTCCACTGAAGCTTTCTTT	CASSYGGVGSTEAFF
TRBV7-8	TRBJ2-2	.	.	TGTGCCAGCAGCCACCGGACTACCGCTAACACCGGGGAGCTGTTTTTT	CASSHRTTANTGELFF
TRBV9	TRBJ1-3	.	.	TGTGCCAGCAGCGTAGAGCTCAGGGGATCCGGAAACACCATATATTTT	CASSVELRGSGNTIYF
TRBV15	TRBJ1-1	.	TRBD1	TGTGCCACCAGCAGAAAAGGGGGCGCTTTTACTGAAGCTTTCTTT	CATSRKGGAFTEAFF
TRBV28	TRBJ1-5	.	.	TGTGCCAGCAGCATAAGGGGGATCAGTCAGCCCCAGCATTTT	CASSIRGISQPQHF
TRBV6-1	TRBJ1-1	.	.	TGTGCCAGCACCAGGACCGGGGGCACTGAAGCTTTCTTT	CASTRTGGTEAFF
TRBV9	TRBJ2-3	.	.	TGTGCCAGCAGCGTCGGAGGAACAGATACGCAGTATTTT	CASSVGGTDTQYF
TRBV29-1	TRBJ1-2	.	TRBD1	TGCAGCGTTGACCAGACAGGGGGTTTTGGCTACACCTTC	CSVDQTGGFGYTF
TRBV6-5	TRBJ2-7	.	.	TGTGCCAGCAGTTACTCGATACGGGACTCCTACGAGCAGTACTTC	CASSYSIRDSYEQYF
TRBV7-2	TRBJ1-6	.	.	TGTGCCAGCAGCTTGAGGGGGTATTCACCCCTCCACTTT	CASSLRGYSPLHF
TRBV6-6	TRBJ2-7	.	.	TGTGCCAGCAGTTATTCAGGGAATCAGTACTTC	CASSYSGNQYF
TRBV6-5	TRBJ1-2	.	TRBD1	TGTGCCAGCAGTAGGGGGCGAGATGGCTACACCTTC	CASSRGRDGYTF
TRBV5-1	TRBJ1-5	.	.	TGCGCCAGCAGCCCTGAGGGGGTGGGGCAGCCCCAGCATTTT	CASSPEGVGQPQHF
TRBV7-2	TRBJ2-5	.	.	TGTGCCAGCAGCCCCCTAGCGCCAGCTATCCAAGAGACCCAGTACTTC	CASSPLAPAIQETQYF
TRBV7-3	TRBJ2-2	.	TRBD2	TGTGCCAGCAGCTCAGAGACTAGCGGGGATCCCGGGGAGCTGTTTTTT	CASSSETSGDPGELFF
TRBV5-1	TRBJ2-1	.	TRBD2	TGCGCCAGCAGCTTTAGCGGGGGGACGGGCAATGAGCAGTTCTTC	CASSFSGGTGNEQFF
TRBV27	TRBJ1-2	.	TRBD1	TGTGCCAGCACCACCCGACAGGGGGATGGCTACACCTTC	CASTTRQGDGYTF
TRBV9	TRBJ1-2	few	.	TGTGCCAGCAGCGTAAACCCGGGTTCAGGGCCTAACTATGGCTACACCTTC	CASSVNPGSGPNYGYTF